The 22 T cell receptor beta chains listed next were all sequenced from one sample in a study of early T cells in non-severe SARS-CoV-2 infection. One entry per CDR3 protein, called by TCRdb with MiXCR from the 5' RACE reads. The repertoire holds 99,000 or so distinct CDR3 sequences, with over 15% as singletons. The sequenced material came from whole blood. The origin of the receptors is an adult who was a healthcare worker with PCR-confirmed SARS-CoV-2 infection or an uninfected control (not recorded which).

The table lists this clonotype with a few counts. The gene calls are TRBV6-2 or TRBV6-3 and TRBJ1-1, with TRBD1 identical over 8 bases. Per the germline V gene, CDR1 is MNHEY and CDR2 is SVGEGT. V lost 5 bases to trimming and J lost 2 bases; unmatched junction nucleotides: 7. The CDR3 length is 15 residues. The CDR3 sequence: CASSPAGQVNTEAFF. The CDR3 nucleotides read TGTGCCAGCAGTCCCGCGGGACAGGTTAACACTGAAGCTTTCTTT.

The CDR3 DNA sequence: TGTGCTAGTACTAGCGGGACCCACGAGCAGTACTTC. Its protein is CASTSGTHEQYF. This rearrangement joins TRBV28 to TRBJ2-7; 10 bases align to TRBD2. CDR1 is MDHEN and CDR2 is SYDVKM in the germline V gene. CDR3 length: 12 residues.

The chain combines TRBV6-2 or TRBV6-3 with TRBJ2-2, with TRBD1 identical over 9 bases. The CDR3 has 15 residues. J was trimmed by 11 bases and V by 6 bases; bases with no gene match: 13. CDR1 and CDR2 (germline): MNHEY, SVGEGT. The CDR3 bases are TGTGCCAGCAGCCCTGCGAATACAGGGGGCGACGAGCTGTTTTTT. Protein sequence: CASSPANTGGDELFF.

This clonotype was counted only a few times. The V call is TRBV29-1, the J call TRBJ2-3; D is uncertain. CDR1 is SQVTM and CDR2 is ANQGSEA in the germline V gene. V shed 5 bases and J shed 1 base, with 7 bases lying between them. The CDR3 is made up of 12 amino acids. This CDR3 reads CSVLTGTDTQYF. DNA for the CDR3: TGCAGCGTTCTAACAGGCACAGATACGCAGTATTTT.

In its sample, this clonotype was seen many times. The chain recombines TRBV3-1 with TRBJ2-3, with TRBD2 matching 15 bases. Germline trimming cut 4 bases from V and 2 bases from J; bases unmatched to any gene: 4. Germline CDR1 LGHDT, CDR2 YNNKEL (reference sequence). The length of the CDR3 is 17 residues. The CDR3, as DNA: TGTGCCAGCAGCCTTGGACTAGCGGGGGGGATCACAGATACGCAGTATTTT. Protein product: CASSLGLAGGITDTQYF.

This clonotype was recorded at least ten times. The chain carries TRBV9 and TRBJ2-3; 11 bases align to TRBD2. Losses at the gene ends were 3 bases for V and 3 bases for J; bases not matched to a gene: 9. Looked up from germline, CDR1 is SGDLS and CDR2 is YYNGEE. The CDR3 length is 17 residues. The chain's CDR3 is CASSAHRTSGRTDTQYF. Here the CDR3 DNA reads TGTGCCAGCAGCGCGCACAGGACTAGCGGGCGGACAGATACGCAGTATTTT.

J is TRBJ1-1 and V is TRBV6-5; TRBD1 might be the D (5 bases). This CDR3 is built from 15 residues. V shed 2 bases and J shed 6 bases, with 16 bases lying between them. The germline gives CDR1 MNHEY, CDR2 SVGAGI. Here the CDR3 DNA reads TGTGCCAGCAGTTACGGCGGAGCGGGGGGGTCTGAAGCTTTCTTT. Its translation is CASSYGGAGGSEAFF.

V and J are TRBV20-1 and TRBJ1-1, with D hard to call. The germline CDR1 and CDR2 sequences are DFQATT and SNEGSKA (reference sequence). The CDR3 spans 14 residues. Deletions cut 5 bases from V and 0 bases from J, with 13 bases between. Here the CDR3 reads CSAYPRVMNTEAFF. The DNA for the CDR3 is TGCAGTGCTTACCCGCGAGTAATGAACACTGAAGCTTTCTTT.

To note about this clonotype: The germline gene is not matched at one end of the junction; a read error may be the cause. The chain uses TRBV7-9 and TRBJ2-7; D ambiguous. Looked up from germline, CDR1 is SEHNR and CDR2 is FQNEAQ (reference sequence). This CDR3 comprises 17 residues. The CDR3 here is CACSSVLSRPETYEQYF. The CDR3 nucleotides are TGTGCCTGCAGCTCTGTTTTATCCAGACCGGAGACCTACGAGCAGTACTTC.

The rearrangement uses TRBV12-3 or TRBV12-4 and TRBJ1-2; D remains unclear. V was trimmed by 5 bases and J by 1 base, leaving 5 bases between them. CDR3 size: 12 residues. The CDR3 sequence is CASSTGNYGYTF. DNA for the CDR3: TGTGCCAGCAGTACCGGTAACTATGGCTACACCTTC.

This clonotype was observed many times. J is TRBJ2-3 and V is TRBV11-2; the D is unclear. Trimming stripped 0 bases from V and 3 bases from J, with 4 bases between. The CDR3 is made up of 13 amino acids. Germline CDR1 reads SGHAT; CDR2 reads FQNNGV. CDR3 loop: CASSLDRTDTQYF. CDR3 bases: TGTGCCAGCAGCTTAGATCGAACAGATACGCAGTATTTT.

This clonotype was recorded a few times. The chain recombines TRBV15 with TRBJ1-6; the D gene is possibly TRBD1 (5 bases). Germline CDR1 and CDR2: LNHNV and YYDKDF (reference sequence). The V end was cut by 0 bases, the J end by 11 bases, with 14 bases between. The CDR3 length is 15 residues. CDR3 sequence: CATSRDPRARTPLHF. CDR3 sequence (DNA): TGTGCCACCAGCAGAGATCCCAGGGCCCGGACACCCCTCCACTTT.

This clonotype has just a few counts. The chain carries TRBV7-8 and TRBJ2-6; D call uncertain. The CDR3 runs 13 residues. Germline V gene data show CDR1 as SGHVS and CDR2 as FQNEAQ. V lost 5 bases, J lost 4 bases, and 6 bases lay in between. CDR3 in DNA: TGTGCCAGCAGCATTTCCGGGGCCAACGTCCTGACTTTC. This encodes CASSISGANVLTF.

J is TRBJ2-7 and V is TRBV7-2; 11 positions match TRBD2. There are 15 residues in the CDR3. J was trimmed by 4 bases and V by 3 bases; bases with no gene match: 5. Germline CDR1 is SGHTA and CDR2 is FQGNSA. The CDR3 bases are TGTGCCAGCAGCTTGGGACTAGCGGATTATTACGAGCAGTACTTC. Amino acid sequence: CASSLGLADYYEQYF.

This clonotype was recorded a few times. The chain has TRBV3-1 and TRBJ1-5; no reliable D call. V was cut by 4 bases and J by 6 bases, with 13 bases left in between. Germline-derived CDR1 and CDR2 are LGHDT and YNNKEL (reference sequence). This CDR3 comprises 14 residues. The CDR3 region has the DNA TGTGCCAGCAGCCTGGACGGGGAGGCTCAGCCCCAGCATTTT. As protein: CASSLDGEAQPQHF. The entire variable domain, with the rest obtained from reference TRBV3-1 and TRBJ1-5, is as follows: DTAVSQTPKYLVTQMGNDKSIKCEQNLGHDTMYWYKQDSKKFLKIMFSYNNKELIINETVPNRFSPKSPDKAHLNLHINSLELGDSAVYFCASSLDGEAQPQHFGDGTRLSIL.

This clonotype was counted between two and nine times. The V and J genes are TRBV7-8 and TRBJ2-1; possible D gene TRBD2, 6 bases. In germline, CDR1 is SGHVS, CDR2 FQNEAQ. CDR3 length equals 13 residues. Trimming left V 7 bases short and J 3 bases short, with 10 bases between. The CDR3, as DNA: TGTGCCAGCACATCGCGGGACTACAATGAGCAGTTCTTC. It specifies CASTSRDYNEQFF.

This chain links TRBV11-2 with TRBJ2-3, with D hard to call. The ends were cut back, 3 bases at V and 6 bases at J, with 13 bases in the middle. Germline CDR1 SGHAT, CDR2 FQNNGV. The CDR3 runs to 14 residues. CDR3 coding DNA: TGTGCCAGCAGCTTTAGGTCAACGGAGGATACGCAGTATTTT. This codes for CASSFRSTEDTQYF.

V usage is TRBV7-2 and J usage is TRBJ2-2, with 14 bases fitting TRBD2. V lost 5 bases, J lost 4 bases, and 6 bases stayed unmatched. The CDR3 consists of 17 residues. CDR1 is SGHTA, CDR2 FQGNSA, per germline. In DNA, the CDR3 is TGTGCCAGCAGCAAGACTAGCGGGGGGGCCGCCACCGGGGAGCTGTTTTTT. Translation: CASSKTSGGAATGELFF.

V gene TRBV18 combines with J gene TRBJ2-1; 9 bases match TRBD2. There are 14 residues in the CDR3. Per germline, CDR1 KGHSH and CDR2 LQKENI. V lost 5 bases and J lost 7; bases outside the gene matches: 6. DNA for the CDR3: TGTGCCAGCTCAGCAGACCTAGCGGGGAATGAGCAGTTCTTC. Translating gives CASSADLAGNEQFF.

The chain employs TRBV7-2 and TRBJ2-5, with 7 bases lining up with TRBD1. There are 14 residues in the CDR3. The germline CDR1 and CDR2 sequences are SGHTA and FQGNSA. The J segment lost 4 bases and the V segment lost 5 bases, leaving 7 bases of the junction unmatched. The CDR3 DNA sequence: TGTGCCAGCAGCGCCGGGACAGTAAGAGAGACCCAGTACTTC. This codes for CASSAGTVRETQYF.

J is TRBJ1-1 and V is TRBV7-8; tentatively, D is TRBD1 (5 bases). Germline V gene data show CDR1 as SGHVS and CDR2 as FQNEAQ. The ends were cut back, 6 bases at V and 0 bases at J, with 20 bases in the middle. The CDR3 is 17 residues long. CDR3 DNA: TGTGCCAGCAGTACCGGACGTAGGGGACGGGTGAACACTGAAGCTTTCTTT. Encoded protein: CASSTGRRGRVNTEAFF.

This clonotype appeared a few times. The chain combines TRBV18 with TRBJ1-2; the D gene is possibly TRBD1 (5 bases). Germline V gene lookup returns CDR1 KGHSH and CDR2 LQKENI. V dropped 3 bases and J dropped 8 bases, with 19 bases sitting between them. The CDR3 totals 15 residues. CDR3 nucleotide sequence: TGTGCCAGCTCACCGTCAAGTCCGGGGCTAGGCGGCTACACCTTC. This translates into CASSPSSPGLGGYTF.